The 18 T cell receptor beta chains listed next were all sequenced from one sample in a study of T cell repertoires in cytomegalovirus infection. No antigen has been assigned to these receptors. TCRdb reprocessed the reads via MiXCR and lists one record per CDR3 protein. The table lists approximately 990,000 distinct CDR3 sequences, 30% to 40% of them singletons. The sample here was cultured CD8+ T cells from PBMCs, taken from culture after CMV antigen stimulation. These receptors all come from a human donor in good health (CMV status not recorded). Some clones in this sample may be carry-over from other donors' samples.

This clonotype was seen a few times. The V gene is TRBV6-6, the J gene TRBJ1-4; D not certain. The CDR3 is 14 amino acids. The V and J ends lost 2 bases and 4 bases respectively, with 8 bases between them. Per germline, CDR1 MNHNY and CDR2 SVGAGI (reference sequence). The CDR3: CASSYLGNNEKLFF. DNA for the CDR3: TGTGCCAGCAGTTACCTGGGTAATAATGAAAAACTGTTTTTT.

Worth noting for this clonotype: Being one base from a much bigger clone, this may be a read error. The J gene is TRBJ2-1, the V gene TRBV7-9, with D possibly being TRBD2 (6 bases). The CDR3 runs to 12 residues. Germline V gene sequence: CDR1 SEHNR, CDR2 FQNEAQ (reference sequence). The CDR3 loop reads CASSARGLERFF. The CDR3 nucleotides are TGTGCCAGCAGCGCCCGGGGACTTGAGCGGTTCTTC.

Details on this clonotype: A much larger clone differs by one base, so this may be a read error. The chain employs TRBV7-6 and TRBJ2-7; weak D call: TRBD2 (5 bases). Germline values: CDR1 SGHVS, CDR2 FNYEAQ. The CDR3 consists of 14 residues. As DNA, the CDR3 is TGTACCAGCAGCTTAGCGACCCGAAGGTACGAGCAGTACTTC. Amino acid sequence: CTSSLATRRYEQYF. Looking up the rest from reference TRBV7-6 and TRBJ2-7 gives the full variable domain: GAGVSQSPRYKVTKRGQDVALRCDPISGHVSLYWYRQALGQGPEFLTYFNYEAQQDKSGLPNDRFSAERPEGSISTLTIQRTEQRDSAMYRCTSSLATRRYEQYFGPGTRLTVT.

V is TRBV7-2 and J is TRBJ1-2; D not certain. The V gene lost 3 bases and the J gene lost 8 bases, with 10 bases spanning the gap. The germline gives CDR1 SGHTA, CDR2 FQGNSA. The CDR3 consists of 12 residues. The CDR3 here is CASSLPTRGYTF. CDR3 in DNA: TGTGCCAGCAGCTTGCCGACGCGAGGCTACACCTTC. Supplemented by reference TRBV7-2 and TRBJ1-2, the full variable domain reads GAGVSQSPSNKVTEKGKDVELRCDPISGHTALYWYRQSLGQGLEFLIYFQGNSAPDKSGLPSDRFSAERTGGSVSTLTIQRTQQEDSAVYLCASSLPTRGYTFGSGTRLTVV.

The CDR3 sequence: CSVEKTGTLDEQYF. In nucleotides, the CDR3 is TGCAGCGTTGAGAAGACCGGGACCTTAGACGAGCAGTACTTC. This chain joins TRBV29-1 and TRBJ2-7; D is possibly TRBD1 or TRBD2 (5 bases each). Trimming removed 3 bases from V and 5 bases from J, with 17 bases in between. The CDR3 is made up of 14 amino acids. The germline V gene encodes CDR1 SQVTM and CDR2 ANQGSEA.

This clonotype was detected ten times or more. Here the CDR3 DNA reads TGTGCCAGCAGCTCAAGACAGGTTGAGGAGACCCAGTACTTC. As protein: CASSSRQVEETQYF. The chain links TRBV7-8 to TRBJ2-5; perhaps TRBD1 as D (6 bases). CDR1 and CDR2 from the germline V gene are SGHVS and FQNEAQ. The CDR3 has 14 residues. V was shortened by 4 bases and J by 5 bases, with 14 bases between the two germline ends. The entire variable domain, with the rest obtained from reference TRBV7-8 and TRBJ2-5, is as follows: GAGVSQSPRYKVAKRGQDVALRCDPISGHVSLFWYQQALGQGPEFLTYFQNEAQLDKSGLPSDRFFAERPEGSVSTLKIQRTQQEDSAVYLCASSSRQVEETQYFGPGTRLLVL.

V gene TRBV7-2 combines with J gene TRBJ1-1; D gene uncertain. This CDR3 comprises 14 residues. Germline V gives CDR1 SGHTA, CDR2 FQGNSA. V shed 5 bases and J shed 5 bases, with 15 bases lying between them. CDR3 loop: CASSVQRGWTEAFF. CDR3 sequence (DNA): TGTGCCAGCAGCGTACAGAGAGGTTGGACTGAAGCTTTCTTT. Full variable domain (outside the CDR3, taken from reference TRBV7-2 and TRBJ1-1): GAGVSQSPSNKVTEKGKDVELRCDPISGHTALYWYRQSLGQGLEFLIYFQGNSAPDKSGLPSDRFSAERTGGSVSTLTIQRTQQEDSAVYLCASSVQRGWTEAFFGQGTRLTVV.

This clonotype occurred a few times. The rearrangement links TRBV25-1 to TRBJ1-2; D may be TRBD1 (6 bases). Germline loops: CDR1 MGHDK, CDR2 SYGVNS. This CDR3 region has 14 residues. With 1 base removed from V and 7 bases from J, the gap between germline ends came to 13 bases. In DNA, the CDR3 is TGTGCCAGCAGTGAATCCAGGACAGTGTCTGGCTACACCTTC. It yields the protein CASSESRTVSGYTF.

This clonotype was seen a few times. This chain joins TRBV19 and TRBJ1-1, with TRBD1 as a possible D gene (6 bases). The length of the CDR3 is 16 residues. V lost 6 bases and J lost 8, with 25 bases in between. The germline V gene has CDR1 LNHDA and CDR2 SQIVND (reference sequence). The CDR3 DNA follows: TGTGCCAGTAGGACATCCCACGGACAGCTACAAATCGAAGCTTTCTTT. Its translation: CASRTSHGQLQIEAFF.

This clonotype has a handful of counts. J is TRBJ2-7 and V is TRBV27; D might be TRBD1 (5 bases). Trimming stripped 0 bases from V and 0 bases from J, with 12 bases between. The CDR3 length is 16 residues. The germline gives CDR1 MNHEY, CDR2 SMNVEV (reference sequence). The CDR3 sequence is CASSLSATAASYEQYF. The DNA for the CDR3 is TGTGCCAGCAGTTTATCGGCGACAGCTGCCTCCTACGAGCAGTACTTC.

The chain employs TRBV5-6 and TRBJ2-2; 7 bases line up with TRBD2. Germline assignment: CDR1 SGHDT and CDR2 YYEEEE. V trimming: 2 bases; J trimming: 4 bases; junction bases outside the gene matches: 5. This CDR3 spans 15 amino acids. In DNA form, the CDR3 reads TGTGCCAGCAGCTTTGGACTAGGCGGCACCGGGGAGCTGTTTTTT. As protein: CASSFGLGGTGELFF.

This clonotype was counted a few times. The rearrangement joins TRBV28 to TRBJ2-7; unclear D gene. Germline loops: CDR1 MDHEN, CDR2 SYDVKM. V gave up 5 bases and J gave up 2 bases, with 13 bases separating them. The CDR3 is made up of 14 amino acids. CDR3 sequence (DNA): TGTGCCAGCAGTCCGACCGGGCCAACCTACGAGCAGTACGTC. Translating gives CASSPTGPTYEQYV.

The chain links TRBV19 to TRBJ2-7; a possible D gene is TRBD2 (5 bases). Trimming left V 3 bases short and J 8 bases short, with 14 bases between. Germline V gene lookup returns CDR1 LNHDA and CDR2 SQIVND (reference sequence). This CDR3 contains 13 residues. In DNA, the CDR3 is TGTGCCAGTAGTATGGGAGAGACTCGTCAGCAGTACTTC. Its translation: CASSMGETRQQYF.

This chain connects TRBV10-2 to TRBJ2-7; 11 bases map to TRBD1. The CDR3 loop spans 13 amino acids. The germline V gene encodes CDR1 WSHSY and CDR2 SAAADI. V was clipped by 7 bases and J by 5 bases; unmatched bases: 4. The DNA for the CDR3 is TGCGCCAGCACGTGGACAGGGGGCCACGAGCAGTACTTC. This translates into CASTWTGGHEQYF.

This clonotype was observed a few times. V gene TRBV4-1 combines with J gene TRBJ2-2; D uncertain. The CDR3 length is 17 residues. Germline values: CDR1 MGHRA, CDR2 YSYEKL. Trimming pared 5 bases from V and 4 bases from J, leaving 20 bases between. CDR3 region: CASSAQLVGQVTGELFF. The CDR3 nucleotides read TGCGCCAGCAGCGCCCAGCTGGTCGGTCAGGTCACCGGGGAGCTGTTTTTT.

This clonotype turned up a few times. The chain recombines TRBV9 with TRBJ2-1; 7 bases align to TRBD2. CDR3 length: 19 amino acids. J lost 3 bases, V lost 0 bases, and 15 bases had no gene match. Per the germline V gene, CDR1 is SGDLS and CDR2 is YYNGEE. The CDR3 DNA follows: TGTGCCAGCAGCGTAGCTACGGGAGCGGGGCGGCGATTCTACAATGAGCAGTTCTTC. Translated: CASSVATGAGRRFYNEQFF.

In its sample, this clonotype was seen a few times. V usage is TRBV7-9 and J usage is TRBJ1-2, with TRBD1 as a possible D gene (6 bases). Deletions cut 3 bases from V and 5 bases from J, with 10 bases between. This CDR3 is built from 13 residues. CDR1 SEHNR and CDR2 FQNEAQ come from the germline V gene (reference sequence). The CDR3 DNA sequence: TGTGCCAGCAGCTTTGCAGGGGAGTATGGCTACACCTTC. Residues: CASSFAGEYGYTF.

Worth noting for this clonotype: The junction departs from the called germline gene at one end, perhaps through a read error. The chain has TRBV7-3 and TRBJ1-1; TRBD1 is a possible D gene (5 bases). The germline CDR1 and CDR2 sequences are SGHTA and FQGTGA. This CDR3 is 15 amino acids long. As DNA, the CDR3 is TGTGTCAGCAGCTCTCACAGGTTCATGAACACTGAAGCTTTCTTT. This translates into CVSSSHRFMNTEAFF.